This T cell receptor (beta chain) was documented in a study of cytomegalovirus exposure and HLA in healthy donors. Study-level results: Some TCR beta chains (over 150 of them) were listed as cytomegalovirus-associated.

PCR used 60 Vbeta primers and 13 Jbeta primers. Here immunoSEQ multiplex PCR was the method, and the copy in TCRdb shows in-frame clones only, minus some. The sample holds 85,000 to 130,000 clones; roughly four fifths are singletons and the top ten take 1.6%. Germline CDR1 WSHSY, CDR2 SAAADI. CDR3 length: 13 amino acids. With 6 bases removed from V and 6 bases from J, the gap between germline ends came to 14 bases. Of note for this clone: Its antigen is unknown.

The rearrangement uses TRBV10-2 and TRBJ1-1, with D possibly being TRBD1 (6 bases). The receptor comes from a man in his fifties in good health and CMV-seronegative. The sequencing input was PBMCs. The CDR3 sequence: CASSETGRPEAFF. CDR3 coding DNA: TGCGCCAGCAGCGAGACAGGTAGACCTGAAGCTTTCTTT.